This TCR beta chain was captured in a study of T cell responses to AZD1222 COVID-19 vaccine. Method: immunoSEQ multiplex PCR; TCRdb's copy keeps in-frame clones and lacks some. The sample lists approximately 140,000 clones; more than 70% were seen once. About this clone itself: Its antigen remains unknown. Other DNA sequences from this sample encode an identical CDR3 as well.

The V end lost 5 bases, the J end lost 1 base, and 7 bases lay between the germline ends. This CDR3 is 13 amino acids long. Germline assignment: CDR1 SGDLS and CDR2 YYNGEE. Study-wide results and limits: Researchers report vaccine-associated CD4 TCRs spanning spike, with dominance at 160-218 and 743-854. Sampled repertoires all dated from after the peak T cell response. Epitopes outside B.1.351 and B.1.1.7 mutated regions reportedly drew nearly half of spike TCRs. Females outnumbered males among donors, who were mostly white British; clonal diversity was possibly underestimated.

The chain uses TRBV9 and TRBJ1-3; a possible D gene is TRBD1 (5 bases). Here the sequenced sample was peripheral blood, taken on day 0 of AZD1222 vaccination. The clonotype comes from an adult in good health. CDR3 in amino acids: CASRGGSGNTIYF. The CDR3 DNA is TGTGCCAGCAGGGGGGGATCTGGAAACACCATATATTTT.